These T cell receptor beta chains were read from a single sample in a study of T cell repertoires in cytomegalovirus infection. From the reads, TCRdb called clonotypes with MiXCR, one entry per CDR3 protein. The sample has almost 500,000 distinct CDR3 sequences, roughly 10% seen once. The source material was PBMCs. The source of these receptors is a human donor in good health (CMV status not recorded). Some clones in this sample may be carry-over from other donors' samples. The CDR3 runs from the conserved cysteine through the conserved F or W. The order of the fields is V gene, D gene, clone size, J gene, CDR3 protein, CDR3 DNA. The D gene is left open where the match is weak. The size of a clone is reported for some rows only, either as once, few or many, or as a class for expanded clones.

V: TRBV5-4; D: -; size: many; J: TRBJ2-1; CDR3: CASSLKPYNEQFF; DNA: TGTGCCAGCAGCTTGAAACCCTACAATGAGCAGTTCTTC
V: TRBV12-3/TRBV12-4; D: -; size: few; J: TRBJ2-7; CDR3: CASSHSGSNYEQYF; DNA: TGTGCCAGCAGCCACAGCGGATCTAACTACGAGCAGTACTTC
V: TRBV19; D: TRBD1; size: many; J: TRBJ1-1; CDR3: CASSNPELAGRRPGQGRGNEAFF; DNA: TGTGCCAGTAGTAACCCCGAGTTGGCCGGCCGACGCCCGGGACAGGGAAGAGGGAATGAAGCTTTCTTT
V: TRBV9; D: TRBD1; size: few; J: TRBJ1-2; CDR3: CASSVARTGGLVGYTF; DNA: TGTGCCAGCAGCGTAGCTCGGACAGGGGGGCTCGTTGGCTACACCTTC
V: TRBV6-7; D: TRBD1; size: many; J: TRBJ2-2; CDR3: CASSPGQLTGELFF; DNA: TGTGCCAGCAGCCCGGGACAGCTCACCGGGGAGCTGTTTTTT
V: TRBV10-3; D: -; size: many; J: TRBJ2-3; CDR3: CATERGGTTDTQYF; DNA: TGTGCCACCGAGAGGGGGGGAACCACAGATACGCAGTATTTT
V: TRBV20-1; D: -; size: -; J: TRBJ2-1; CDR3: CSAPRDPGRNEQFF; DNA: TGCAGTGCTCCCCGGGATCCAGGACGAAATGAGCAGTTCTTC
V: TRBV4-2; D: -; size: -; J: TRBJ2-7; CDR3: CASSQAATTSYVQYF; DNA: TGTGCCAGCAGCCAAGCGGCGACGACCTCCTACGTGCAGTACTTC
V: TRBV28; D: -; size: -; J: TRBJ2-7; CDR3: CASSQDFEQYF; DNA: TGTGCCAGCAGCCAGGACTTTGAGCAGTACTTC
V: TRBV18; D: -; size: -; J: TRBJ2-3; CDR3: CASSPVDSSNTQYF; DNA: TGTGCCAGCTCACCAGTCGACAGTTCCAATACGCAGTATTTT
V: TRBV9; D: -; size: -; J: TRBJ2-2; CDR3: CASSTIQTGLDTGELFF; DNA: TGTGCCAGCAGCACCATACAAACAGGGCTCGACACCGGGGAGCTGTTTTTT
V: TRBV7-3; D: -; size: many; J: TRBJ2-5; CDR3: CASSLNPLSQETQYF; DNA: TGTGCCAGCAGCTTAAACCCCCTCTCACAAGAGACCCAGTACTTC
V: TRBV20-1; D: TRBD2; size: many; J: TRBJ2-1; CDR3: CSARGVGRAYNEQFF; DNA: TGCAGTGCTAGAGGGGTCGGGAGGGCCTACAATGAGCAGTTCTTC
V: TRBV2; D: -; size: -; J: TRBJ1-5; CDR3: CASSIGVRRQPQHF; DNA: TGTGCCAGCAGTATCGGGGTACGCAGGCAGCCCCAGCATTTT
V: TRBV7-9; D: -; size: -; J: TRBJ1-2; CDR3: CASSRDGQYGYTF; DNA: TGTGCCAGCAGCAGGGACGGACAGTATGGCTACACCTTC
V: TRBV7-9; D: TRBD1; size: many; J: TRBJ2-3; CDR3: CASIRGSPSTDTQYF; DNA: TGTGCCAGCATCAGGGGGTCCCCCAGCACAGATACGCAGTATTTT
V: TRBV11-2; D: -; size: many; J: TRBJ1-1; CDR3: CASSLQTGNTEAFF; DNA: TGTGCCAGCAGCTTACAGACGGGTAACACTGAAGCTTTCTTT
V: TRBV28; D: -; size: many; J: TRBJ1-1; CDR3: CASKSLGTVNTEAFF; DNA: TGTGCCAGCAAATCACTCGGGACGGTGAACACTGAAGCTTTCTTT
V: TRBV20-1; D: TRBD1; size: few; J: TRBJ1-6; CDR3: CSARDSSQGSNSPLHF; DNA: TGCAGTGCTAGAGACTCTTCACAGGGGTCTAATTCACCCCTCCACTTT
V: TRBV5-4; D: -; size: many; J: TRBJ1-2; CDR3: CASSLDGPALGGYTF; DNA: TGTGCCAGCAGCTTGGATGGACCGGCCCTTGGAGGCTACACCTTC
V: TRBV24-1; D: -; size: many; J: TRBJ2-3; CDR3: CATSDLSGADTQYF; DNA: TGTGCCACCAGTGATTTGTCCGGGGCGGATACGCAGTATTTT
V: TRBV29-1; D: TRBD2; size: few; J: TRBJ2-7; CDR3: CSVEAVTSGLSYEQYF; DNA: TGCAGCGTTGAAGCCGTCACTAGCGGGCTATCCTACGAGCAGTACTTC
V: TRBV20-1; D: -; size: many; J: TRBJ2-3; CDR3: CSARGTDTQYF; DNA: TGCAGTGCTAGGGGTACAGATACGCAGTATTTT
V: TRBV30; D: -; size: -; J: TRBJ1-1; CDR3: CAWSAKTEAFF; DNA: TGTGCCTGGAGTGCTAAGACTGAAGCTTTCTTT
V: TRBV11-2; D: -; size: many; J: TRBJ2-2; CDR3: CASSPEATWELFF; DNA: TGTGCCAGCAGCCCCGAAGCGACCTGGGAGCTGTTTTTT
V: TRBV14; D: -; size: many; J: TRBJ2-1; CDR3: CASSQDRRGSNEQFF; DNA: TGTGCCAGCAGCCAAGATCGCCGGGGGAGCAATGAGCAGTTCTTC
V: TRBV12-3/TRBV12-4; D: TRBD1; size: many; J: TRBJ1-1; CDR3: CASSMTGGLTEAFF; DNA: TGTGCCAGCAGTATGACAGGGGGCTTGACTGAAGCTTTCTTT
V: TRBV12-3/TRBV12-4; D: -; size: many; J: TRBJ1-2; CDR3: CASSLREVKGYTF; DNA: TGTGCCAGCAGTTTACGGGAGGTGAAAGGCTACACCTTC
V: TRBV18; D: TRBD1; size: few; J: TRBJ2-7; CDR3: CASSPPPGQGRNEQYF; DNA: TGTGCCAGCTCACCACCGCCTGGACAGGGTCGAAACGAGCAGTACTTC
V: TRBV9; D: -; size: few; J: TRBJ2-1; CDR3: CASSVGGDSYNEQFF; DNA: TGTGCCAGCAGCGTAGGGGGGGATTCCTACAATGAGCAGTTCTTC
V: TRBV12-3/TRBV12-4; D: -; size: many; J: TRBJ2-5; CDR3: CASTTARGETQYF; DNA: TGTGCCAGCACCACGGCCAGAGGAGAGACCCAGTACTTC
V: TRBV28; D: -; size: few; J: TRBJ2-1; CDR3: CASSPTLIPLGDAHRGQFF; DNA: TGTGCCAGCAGTCCCACCTTAATACCCCTGGGGGATGCCCACAGAGGGCAGTTCTTC
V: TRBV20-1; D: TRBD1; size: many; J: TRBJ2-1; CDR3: CSARSPGGTRSSYNEQFF; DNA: TGCAGTGCTAGGTCTCCAGGGGGCACCAGAAGCTCCTACAATGAGCAGTTCTTC
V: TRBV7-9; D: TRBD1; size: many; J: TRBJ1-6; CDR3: CATDPGGAWNSPLHF; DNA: TGTGCCACCGATCCAGGGGGCGCTTGGAATTCACCCCTCCACTTT
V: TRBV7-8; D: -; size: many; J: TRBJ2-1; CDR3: CASSLETSATRYNEQFF; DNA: TGTGCCAGCAGCTTGGAGACTTCTGCAACCCGATACAATGAGCAGTTCTTC
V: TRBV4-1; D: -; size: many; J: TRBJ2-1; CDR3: CASSQEPGGVLALGQFF; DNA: TGCGCCAGCAGCCAAGAGCCGGGCGGGGTCCTCGCTCTAGGGCAGTTCTTC
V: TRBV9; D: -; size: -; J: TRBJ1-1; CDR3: CASSVAPGPNTEAFF; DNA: TGTGCCAGCAGCGTAGCCCCGGGACCGAACACTGAAGCTTTCTTT
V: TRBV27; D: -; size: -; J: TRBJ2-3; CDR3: CASSSLRGAGDTQYF; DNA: TGTGCCAGCAGTTCCCTTAGGGGTGCCGGAGATACGCAGTATTTT
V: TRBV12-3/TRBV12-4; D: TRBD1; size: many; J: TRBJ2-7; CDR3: CASSLRTGGFDEQYF; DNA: TGTGCCAGCAGTCTGCGGACAGGGGGGTTCGACGAGCAGTACTTC
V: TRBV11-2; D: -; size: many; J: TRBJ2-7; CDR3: CASSFTSPEDEQYF; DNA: TGTGCCAGCAGCTTTACCTCGCCCGAAGACGAGCAGTACTTC
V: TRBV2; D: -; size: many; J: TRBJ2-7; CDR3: CASSGQNYEQYF; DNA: TGTGCCAGCAGTGGTCAGAACTACGAGCAGTACTTC